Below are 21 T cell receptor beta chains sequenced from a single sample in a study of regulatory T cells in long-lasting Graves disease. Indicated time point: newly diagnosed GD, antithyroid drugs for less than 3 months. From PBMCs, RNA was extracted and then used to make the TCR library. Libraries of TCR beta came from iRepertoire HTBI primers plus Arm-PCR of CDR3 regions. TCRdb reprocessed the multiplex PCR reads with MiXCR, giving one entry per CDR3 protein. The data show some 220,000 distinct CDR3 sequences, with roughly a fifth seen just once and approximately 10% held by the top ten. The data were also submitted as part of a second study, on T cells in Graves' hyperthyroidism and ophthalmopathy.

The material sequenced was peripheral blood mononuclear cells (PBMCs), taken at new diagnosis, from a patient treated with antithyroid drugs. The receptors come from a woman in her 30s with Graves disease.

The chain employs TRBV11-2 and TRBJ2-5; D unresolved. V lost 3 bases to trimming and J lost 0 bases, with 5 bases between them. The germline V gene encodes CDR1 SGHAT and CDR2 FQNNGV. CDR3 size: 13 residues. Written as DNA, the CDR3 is TGTGCCAGCAGCTTGGTTTACCAAGAGACCCAGTACTTC. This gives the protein CASSLVYQETQYF. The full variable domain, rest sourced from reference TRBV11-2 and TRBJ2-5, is EAGVAQSPRYKIIEKRQSVAFWCNPISGHATLYWYQQILGQGPKLLIQFQNNGVVDDSQLPKDRFSAERLKGVDSTLKIQPAKLEDSAVYLCASSLVYQETQYFGPGTRLLVL.

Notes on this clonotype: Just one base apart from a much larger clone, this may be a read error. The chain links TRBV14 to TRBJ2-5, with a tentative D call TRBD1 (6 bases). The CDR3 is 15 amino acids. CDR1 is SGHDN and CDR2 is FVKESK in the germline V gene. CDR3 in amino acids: CASSQGTVGEETEYF. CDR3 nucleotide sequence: TGTGCCAGCAGCCAAGGGACAGTTGGAGAGGAGACCGAGTACTTC.

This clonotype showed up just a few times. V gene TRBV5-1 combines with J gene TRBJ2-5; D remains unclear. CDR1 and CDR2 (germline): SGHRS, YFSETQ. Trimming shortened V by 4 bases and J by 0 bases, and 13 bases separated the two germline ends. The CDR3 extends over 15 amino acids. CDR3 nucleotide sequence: TGCGCCAGCAGCCCTCTCGGCGCGGACCAAGAGACCCAGTACTTC. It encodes CASSPLGADQETQYF.

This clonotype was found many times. The CDR3 loop is CAWTKGGAAKNIQYF. CDR3 coding DNA: TGTGCCTGGACAAAGGGGGGGGCTGCCAAAAACATTCAGTACTTC. The gene calls are TRBV30 and TRBJ2-4, with D possibly TRBD2 on 7 matching bases. With 4 bases removed from V and 1 base from J, the gap between germline ends came to 14 bases. Germline values: CDR1 GTSNPN, CDR2 SVGIG (reference sequence). The CDR3 is 15 amino acids.

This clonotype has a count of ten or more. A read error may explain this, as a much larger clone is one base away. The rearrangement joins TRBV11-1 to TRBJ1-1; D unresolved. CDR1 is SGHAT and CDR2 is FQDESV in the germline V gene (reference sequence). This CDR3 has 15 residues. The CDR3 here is CASNLDPQANTGAFF. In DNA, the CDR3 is TGTGCCAGCAACCTGGACCCCCAAGCGAACACTGGAGCTTTCTTT. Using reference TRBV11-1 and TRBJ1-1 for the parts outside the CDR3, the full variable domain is EAEVAQSPRYKITEKSQAVAFWCDPISGHATLYWYRQILGQGPELLVQFQDESVVDDSQLPKDRFSAERLKGVDSTLKIQPAELGDSAMYLCASNLDPQANTGAFFGQGTRLTVV.

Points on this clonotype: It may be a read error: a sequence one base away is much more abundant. The CDR3 loop reads CASSPPGPGETQYF. The CDR3 region has the DNA TGTGCCAGCAGCCCCCCGGGACCTGGGGAGACCCAGTACTTC. The chain recombines TRBV2 with TRBJ2-1, with D tentatively TRBD1 or TRBD2 (5 bases each). The end of the DNA fits TRBJ2-5 better, so the J call may be wrong. This CDR3 spans 14 amino acids. The V gene's germline CDR1 is SNHLY and CDR2 FYNNEI.

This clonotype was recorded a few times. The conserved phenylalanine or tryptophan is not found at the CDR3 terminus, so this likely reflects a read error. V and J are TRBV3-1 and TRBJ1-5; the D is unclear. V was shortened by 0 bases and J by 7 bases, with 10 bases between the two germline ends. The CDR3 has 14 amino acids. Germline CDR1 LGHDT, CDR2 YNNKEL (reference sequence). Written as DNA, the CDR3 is TGTGCCAGCAGCCAAGATTCGTCGGCGCAGCCCCAGCATTCT. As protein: CASSQDSSAQPQHS.

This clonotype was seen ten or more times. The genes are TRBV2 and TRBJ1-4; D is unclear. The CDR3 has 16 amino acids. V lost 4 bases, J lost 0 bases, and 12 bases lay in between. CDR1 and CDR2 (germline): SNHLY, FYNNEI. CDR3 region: CASSGAGPATNEKLFF. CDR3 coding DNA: TGTGCCAGCAGTGGGGCAGGTCCTGCAACTAATGAAAAACTGTTTTTT. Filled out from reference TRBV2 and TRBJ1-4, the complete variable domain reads EPEVTQTPSHQVTQMGQEVILRCVPISNHLYFYWYRQILGQKVEFLVSFYNNEISEKSEIFDDQFSVERPDGSNFTLKIRSTKLEDSAMYFCASSGAGPATNEKLFFGSGTQLSVL.

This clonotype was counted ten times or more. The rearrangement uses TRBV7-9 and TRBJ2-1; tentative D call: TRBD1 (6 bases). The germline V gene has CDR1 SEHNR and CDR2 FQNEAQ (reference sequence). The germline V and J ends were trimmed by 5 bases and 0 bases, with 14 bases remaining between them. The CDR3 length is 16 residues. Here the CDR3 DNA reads TGTGCCAGCAGCGATTCGGACAGAAGCTCCTACAATGAGCAGTTCTTC. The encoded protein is CASSDSDRSSYNEQFF.

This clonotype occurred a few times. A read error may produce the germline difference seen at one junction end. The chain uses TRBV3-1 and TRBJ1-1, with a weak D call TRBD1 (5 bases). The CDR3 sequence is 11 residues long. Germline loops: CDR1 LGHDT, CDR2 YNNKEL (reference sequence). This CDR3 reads CASSQVGDAVF. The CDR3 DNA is TGTGCCAGCAGCCAAGTAGGGGATGCTGTCTTT.

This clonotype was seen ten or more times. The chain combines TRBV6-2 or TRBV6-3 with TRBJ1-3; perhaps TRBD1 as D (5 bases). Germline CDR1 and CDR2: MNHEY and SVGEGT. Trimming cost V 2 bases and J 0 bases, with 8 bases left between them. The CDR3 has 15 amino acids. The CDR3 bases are TGTGCCAGCAGTTACCTGCAGGGCTCTGGAAACACCATATATTTT. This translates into CASSYLQGSGNTIYF.

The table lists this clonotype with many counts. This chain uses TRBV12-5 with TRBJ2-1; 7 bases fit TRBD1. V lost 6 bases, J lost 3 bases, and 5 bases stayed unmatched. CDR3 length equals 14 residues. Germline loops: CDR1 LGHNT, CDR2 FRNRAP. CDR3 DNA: TGTGCTAGTGGCCGAGGGGGCATCTACAATGAGCAGTTCTTC. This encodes CASGRGGIYNEQFF.

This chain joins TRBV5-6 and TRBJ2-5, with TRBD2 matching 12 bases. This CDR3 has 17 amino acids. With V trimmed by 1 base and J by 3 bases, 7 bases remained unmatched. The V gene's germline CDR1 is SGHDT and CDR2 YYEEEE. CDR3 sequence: CASSLRSSGGAEETQYF. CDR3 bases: TGTGCCAGCAGCTTGAGGTCTAGCGGGGGGGCGGAAGAGACCCAGTACTTC.

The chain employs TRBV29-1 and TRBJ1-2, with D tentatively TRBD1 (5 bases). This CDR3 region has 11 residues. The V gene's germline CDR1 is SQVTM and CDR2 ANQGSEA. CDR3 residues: CLGGEAYGYTF. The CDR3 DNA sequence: TGCCTGGGGGGGGAGGCCTATGGCTACACCTTC.

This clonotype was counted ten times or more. Here the CDR3 reads CASSRTPLREYF. In nucleotides, the CDR3 is TGTGCCAGCAGTCGGACACCTCTACGGGAGTACTTC. The rearrangement uses TRBV28 and TRBJ2-7; the D gene is possibly TRBD1 (5 bases). Germline values: CDR1 MDHEN, CDR2 SYDVKM. Trimming pared 5 bases from V and 11 bases from J, leaving 16 bases between. The CDR3 contains 12 residues.

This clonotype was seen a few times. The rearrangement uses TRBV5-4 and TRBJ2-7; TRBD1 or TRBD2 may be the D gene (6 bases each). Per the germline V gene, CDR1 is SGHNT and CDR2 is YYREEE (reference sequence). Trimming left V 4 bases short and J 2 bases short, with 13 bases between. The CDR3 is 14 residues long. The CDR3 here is CASSKWRDTYEQYF. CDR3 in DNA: TGTGCCAGCAGCAAATGGCGGGACACCTACGAGCAGTACTTC. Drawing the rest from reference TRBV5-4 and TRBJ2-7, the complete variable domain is ETGVTQSPTHLIKTRGQQVTLRCSSQSGHNTVSWYQQALGQGPQFIFQYYREEENGRGNFPPRFSGLQFPNYSSELNVNALELDDSALYLCASSKWRDTYEQYFGPGTRLTVT.

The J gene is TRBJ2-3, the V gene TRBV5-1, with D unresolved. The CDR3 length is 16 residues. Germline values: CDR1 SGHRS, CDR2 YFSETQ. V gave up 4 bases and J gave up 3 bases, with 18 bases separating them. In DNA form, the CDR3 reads TGCGCCAGCAGCCCAGGACGTCCGGGTGGTACAGATACGCAGTATTTT. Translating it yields CASSPGRPGGTDTQYF.

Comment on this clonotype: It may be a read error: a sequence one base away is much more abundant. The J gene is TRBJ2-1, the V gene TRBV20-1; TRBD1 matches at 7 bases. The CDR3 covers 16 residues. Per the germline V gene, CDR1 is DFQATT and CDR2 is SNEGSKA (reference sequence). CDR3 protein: CSATADRSSSCNEQFF. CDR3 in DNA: TGCAGTGCTACGGCGGACAGGTCTAGCTCCTGCAATGAGCAGTTCTTC.

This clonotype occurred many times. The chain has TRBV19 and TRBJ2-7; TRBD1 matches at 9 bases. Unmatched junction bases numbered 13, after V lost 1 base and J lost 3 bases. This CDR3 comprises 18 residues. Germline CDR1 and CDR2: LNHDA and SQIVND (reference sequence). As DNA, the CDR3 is TGTGCCAGTAGTATAGCCGCTCCCGGGACAGGGAGCCACTACGAGCAGTACTTC. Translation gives CASSIAAPGTGSHYEQYF. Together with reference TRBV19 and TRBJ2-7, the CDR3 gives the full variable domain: DGGITQSPKYLFRKEGQNVTLSCEQNLNHDAMYWYRQDPGQGLRLIYYSQIVNDFQKGDIAEGYSVSREKKESFPLTVTSAQKNPTAFYLCASSIAAPGTGSHYEQYFGPGTRLTVT.

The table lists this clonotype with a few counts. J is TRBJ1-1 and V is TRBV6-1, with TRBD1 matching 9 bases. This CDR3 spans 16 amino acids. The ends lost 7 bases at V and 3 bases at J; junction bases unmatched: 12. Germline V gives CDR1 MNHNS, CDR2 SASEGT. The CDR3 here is CASNPGQGLIDTEAFF. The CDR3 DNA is TGTGCCAGCAATCCCGGACAGGGGTTGATCGACACTGAAGCTTTCTTT.

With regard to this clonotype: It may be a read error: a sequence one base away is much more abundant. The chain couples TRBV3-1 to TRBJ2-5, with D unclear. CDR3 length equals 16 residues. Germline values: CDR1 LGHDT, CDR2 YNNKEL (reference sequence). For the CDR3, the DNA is TGTGCCGGCAGCCAAGATCTGGCCGAATTTCAAGAGACCCAGTACTTC. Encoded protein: CAGSQDLAEFQETQYF.